Below are 25 T cell receptor beta chains sequenced from a single sample in a study of T cell repertoires in cytomegalovirus infection. Each CDR3 protein is one row after TCRdb ran MiXCR on the reads. The repertoire holds roughly 990,000 distinct CDR3 sequences, with approximately 31% as singletons. Their recognized antigens are unknown. The source material was cultured CD8+ T cells from PBMCs, sampled from culture after CMV antigen stimulation. All receptors derive from a human donor in good health (CMV status not recorded). Some clones in this sample may be carry-over from other donors' samples.

There are a few counts of this clonotype. The chain couples TRBV20-1 to TRBJ1-2; 7 nucleotides line up with TRBD1. The CDR3 runs 15 residues. Per the germline V gene, CDR1 is DFQATT and CDR2 is SNEGSKA (reference sequence). The J segment lost 7 bases and the V segment lost 2 bases, leaving 13 bases of the junction unmatched. This chain's CDR3 is CSARSAGTAVVGYTF. The CDR3 coding sequence is TGCAGTGCTAGATCCGCCGGGACAGCAGTGGTTGGCTACACCTTC.

The genes are TRBV29-1 and TRBJ1-1; no clear D gene. The length of the CDR3 is 11 residues. Trimming shortened V by 3 bases and J by 5 bases, and 7 bases separated the two germline ends. Germline lookup yields CDR1 SQVTM and CDR2 ANQGSEA. The CDR3 DNA reads TGCAGCGTTGACCGGGTTACTGAAGCTTTCTTT. Its protein product is CSVDRVTEAFF.

In its sample, this clonotype was seen a few times. The rearrangement uses TRBV10-3 and TRBJ2-7; no firm D call. The length of the CDR3 is 15 residues. With 0 bases removed from V and 7 bases from J, the gap between germline ends came to 16 bases. Germline CDR1 is ENHRY and CDR2 is SYGVKD. The CDR3 DNA follows: TGTGCCATCAGTGAGTCTCGTCAGGTTCCTAAAGAGCAGTACGTC. Protein sequence: CAISESRQVPKEQYV.

This chain links TRBV28 with TRBJ2-3; either TRBD1 or TRBD2 may supply D (6 bases each). The CDR3 contains 16 residues. The V and J ends lost 6 bases and 4 bases respectively, with 20 bases between them. The V gene's germline CDR1 is MDHEN and CDR2 SYDVKM. The CDR3 region has the DNA TGTGCCAGCAGCACCACAGGGACTCTCTCTGCAGATACGCAGTATTTT. It encodes CASSTTGTLSADTQYF.

This clonotype was seen only a few times. V gene TRBV19 combines with J gene TRBJ1-2, with a possible D match to TRBD1 (6 bases). Germline CDR1 LNHDA, CDR2 SQIVND (reference sequence). This CDR3 spans 17 amino acids. V lost 6 bases to trimming and J lost 3 bases, with 23 bases between them. CDR3 residues: CASSIIHDGGEDYGYTF. CDR3 coding DNA: TGTGCCAGTAGCATAATCCACGATGGGGGCGAAGACTATGGCTACACCTTC.

This clonotype was seen more than once but under ten times. The genes are TRBV6-1 and TRBJ1-2, with 7 bases fitting TRBD1. Trimming at V came to 7 bases and at J to 4 bases, leaving 3 bases not matched to a gene. This CDR3 contains 12 residues. The V gene's germline CDR1 is MNHNS and CDR2 SASEGT. CDR3 loop: CASNRGGYGYTF. CDR3 DNA sequence: TGTGCCAGCAACAGGGGAGGCTATGGCTACACCTTC.

The V and J genes are TRBV7-6 and TRBJ2-5; D may be TRBD1 (6 bases). The germline gives CDR1 SGHVS, CDR2 FNYEAQ. The CDR3 covers 15 residues. The V and J ends lost 6 bases and 3 bases respectively, with 17 bases between them. The CDR3 protein is CASRSTQGPEETQYF. For the CDR3, the DNA is TGTGCCAGCAGGTCAACCCAGGGGCCGGAAGAGACCCAGTACTTC. Drawing the rest from reference TRBV7-6 and TRBJ2-5, the complete variable domain is GAGVSQSPRYKVTKRGQDVALRCDPISGHVSLYWYRQALGQGPEFLTYFNYEAQQDKSGLPNDRFSAERPEGSISTLTIQRTEQRDSAMYRCASRSTQGPEETQYFGPGTRLLVL.

The V call is TRBV29-1, the J call TRBJ2-3, with D tentatively TRBD1 (6 bases). The CDR3 is made up of 17 amino acids. Germline loops: CDR1 SQVTM, CDR2 ANQGSEA. The V gene lost 2 bases and the J gene lost 1 base, with 19 bases spanning the gap. CDR3 coding DNA: TGCAGCGTTGAAATATTACAGGGTAAAGGGGGCACAGATACGCAGTATTTT. It specifies CSVEILQGKGGTDTQYF.

This clonotype was observed many times. V is TRBV11-3 and J is TRBJ1-1; a weak D match, TRBD1 (5 bases). V was trimmed by 4 bases and J by 6 bases, leaving 15 bases between them. CDR1 SGHNT and CDR2 YENEEA come from the germline V gene. The CDR3 extends over 14 amino acids. This CDR3 is CASSSSGMGAEAFF. CDR3 coding DNA: TGTGCCAGCAGCTCCTCAGGGATGGGCGCTGAAGCTTTCTTT.

The sample holds many counts of this clonotype. V usage is TRBV12-3 or TRBV12-4 and J usage is TRBJ2-7, with no clear D. V lost 6 bases to trimming and J lost 4 bases, with 10 bases between them. CDR3 length: 12 residues. For the CDR3, the DNA is TGTGCCAGCAGCCGAGGACGGTACGAGCAGTACTTC. Translating it yields CASSRGRYEQYF.

This chain joins TRBV19 and TRBJ1-2, with unresolved D. The CDR3 has 13 residues. V shed 7 bases and J shed 8 bases, with 17 bases lying between them. Germline lookup yields CDR1 LNHDA and CDR2 SQIVND (reference sequence). In DNA form, the CDR3 reads TGTGCCAGTACCTCCTCGGGATCGGTCGGCTACACCTTC. Residues: CASTSSGSVGYTF.

The chain links TRBV20-1 to TRBJ2-1, with 8 bases that match TRBD2. The CDR3 contains 16 residues. CDR1 is DFQATT, CDR2 SNEGSKA, per germline (reference sequence). Trimming took 2 bases from V and 1 from J; bases not matched to a gene: 7. CDR3 in DNA: TGCAGTGCTAGAACCCCGGGACTAGGGTCCTACAATGAGCAGTTCTTC. Amino acid sequence: CSARTPGLGSYNEQFF.

This clonotype was recorded only once. The chain couples TRBV6-2 or TRBV6-3 to TRBJ2-7; the match to TRBD1 covers 7 bases. This CDR3 has 13 residues. Looked up from germline, CDR1 is MNHEY and CDR2 is SVGEGT. Germline trimming cut 5 bases from V and 8 bases from J; bases unmatched to any gene: 9. This CDR3 is CASSPLRTGQQYV. CDR3 coding DNA: TGTGCCAGCAGTCCCCTACGGACAGGCCAGCAGTACGTC.

This clonotype has at least ten counts. CDR3 sequence: CASSSPGQGSYEQYF. CDR3 DNA sequence: TGTGCCAGCAGTTCCCCGGGACAGGGGTCCTACGAGCAGTACTTC. The rearrangement uses TRBV6-5 and TRBJ2-7; 10 nucleotides agree with TRBD1. J lost 1 base, V lost 4 bases, and 4 bases had no gene match. The length of the CDR3 is 15 residues. CDR1 and CDR2 (germline): MNHEY, SVGAGI.

The rearrangement joins TRBV27 to TRBJ1-5; D may be TRBD1 (5 bases). Germline CDR1 is MNHEY and CDR2 is SMNVEV (reference sequence). CDR3 length: 16 residues. Deletions cut 5 bases from V and 1 base from J, with 15 bases between. The CDR3 bases are TGTGCCAGCAGTCTTTCCCCCGGGGGGAGCAATCAGCCCCAGCATTTT. It codes for CASSLSPGGSNQPQHF.

This clonotype has more than one count but fewer than ten. The V call is TRBV3-1, the J call TRBJ2-1; the D is unclear. The CDR3 sequence is 15 residues long. The V and J ends lost 1 base and 6 bases respectively, with 13 bases between them. Germline CDR1 LGHDT, CDR2 YNNKEL (reference sequence). CDR3 in DNA: TGTGCCAGCAGCCAAGGAGCTGGCTCGGGCAATGAGCAGTTCTTC. It is translated as CASSQGAGSGNEQFF.

This clonotype turned up a few times. The rearrangement joins TRBV24-1 to TRBJ2-1; possibly TRBD1 or TRBD2 for D (6 bases each). Germline V gives CDR1 KGHDR, CDR2 SFDVKD. V lost 9 bases and J lost 8, with 16 bases in between. There are 13 residues in the CDR3. The CDR3 sequence: CATVANGGDEQFF. The CDR3 DNA follows: TGTGCCACCGTAGCAAACGGGGGCGATGAGCAGTTCTTC.

This clonotype showed up just a few times. This sequence joins TRBV11-3 and TRBJ2-1; 14 bases map to TRBD2. V was pared by 0 bases and J by 8 bases, with 9 bases of the junction left unmatched. CDR1 SGHNT and CDR2 YENEEA come from the germline V gene. The CDR3 sequence is 18 residues long. CDR3 bases: TGTGCCAGCAGCTTAGATCGCCTCGGGACTAGCGGGGGCCATGAGCAGTTCTTC. It codes for CASSLDRLGTSGGHEQFF. The full variable domain, rest sourced from reference TRBV11-3 and TRBJ2-1, is EAGVVQSPRYKIIEKKQPVAFWCNPISGHNTLYWYLQNLGQGPELLIRYENEEAVDDSQLPKDRFSAERLKGVDSTLKIQPAELGDSAVYLCASSLDRLGTSGGHEQFFGPGTRLTVL.

This clonotype was seen at least ten times. The chain employs TRBV7-8 and TRBJ1-1; D not resolved. Germline V gives CDR1 SGHVS, CDR2 FQNEAQ. V was cut by 10 bases and J by 0 bases, with 12 bases left in between. The length of the CDR3 is 13 residues. CDR3 region: CATLLGMNTEAFF. The CDR3, as DNA: TGTGCCACCCTCTTGGGGATGAACACTGAAGCTTTCTTT.

On this clonotype: At one end the junction does not follow the germline gene, possibly because of a read error. V and J are TRBV6-1 and TRBJ1-1; tentative D call: TRBD1 (5 bases). CDR1 and CDR2 from the germline V gene are MNHNS and SASEGT. The CDR3 extends over 9 amino acids. The CDR3 is CASSDSGLW. DNA of the CDR3: TGTGCCAGCAGTGACTCAGGGCTGTGG.

This clonotype was recorded a few times. This sequence joins TRBV2 and TRBJ1-1, with D perhaps TRBD1 (5 bases). This CDR3 is 11 amino acids long. V gave up 7 bases and J gave up 9 bases, with 12 bases separating them. Germline V gene lookup returns CDR1 SNHLY and CDR2 FYNNEI. This chain's CDR3 is CASISVGQAFF. In DNA form, the CDR3 reads TGTGCCAGCATCTCTGTGGGACAAGCTTTCTTT.

This clonotype was seen at least ten times. V and J are TRBV6-1 and TRBJ1-2, with D tentatively TRBD1 (5 bases). Germline values: CDR1 MNHNS, CDR2 SASEGT. V was cut by 4 bases and J by 6 bases, with 12 bases left in between. The CDR3 has 13 amino acids. This CDR3 reads CASSATGVHGYTF. The CDR3, as DNA: TGTGCCAGCAGTGCAACAGGTGTCCATGGCTACACCTTC.

This clonotype was counted a few times. The chain couples TRBV4-1 to TRBJ2-7; 11 positions agree with TRBD2. The germline V gene has CDR1 MGHRA and CDR2 YSYEKL. The junction had 3 bases not matched to a gene; V was cut back by 0 bases and J by 2 bases. The CDR3 runs to 16 residues. CDR3 residues: CASSQDQLAGAYEQYF. CDR3 coding DNA: TGCGCCAGCAGCCAAGATCAACTAGCGGGGGCCTACGAGCAGTACTTC.

In regard to this clonotype: Germline and junction disagree at one end, which may indicate a read error. The chain couples TRBV12-3 or TRBV12-4 to TRBJ2-5, with TRBD2 matching over 8 bases. The CDR3 loop spans 16 amino acids. CDR3 loop: CPSSSTQRGHGETQYF. For the CDR3, the DNA is TGTCCCAGCAGTTCTACCCAGCGGGGGCATGGGGAGACCCAGTACTTC.

This clonotype was counted many times. The chain links TRBV7-3 to TRBJ2-1; 7 positions match TRBD1. The ends lost 2 bases at V and 0 bases at J; junction bases unmatched: 4. The CDR3 contains 16 residues. CDR1 and CDR2 (germline): SGHTA, FQGTGA. The CDR3 loop is CASSLPRQGSYNEQFF. The CDR3, as DNA: TGTGCCAGCAGCTTACCCCGACAGGGCTCCTACAATGAGCAGTTCTTC.